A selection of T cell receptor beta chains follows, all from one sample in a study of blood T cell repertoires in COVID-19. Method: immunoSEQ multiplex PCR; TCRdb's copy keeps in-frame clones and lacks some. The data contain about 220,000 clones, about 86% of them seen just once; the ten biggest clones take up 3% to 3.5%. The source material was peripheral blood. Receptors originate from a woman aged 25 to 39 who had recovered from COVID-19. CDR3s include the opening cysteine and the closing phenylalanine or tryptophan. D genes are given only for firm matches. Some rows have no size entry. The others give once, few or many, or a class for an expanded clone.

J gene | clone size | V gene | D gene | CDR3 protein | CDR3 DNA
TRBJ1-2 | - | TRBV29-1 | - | CSVDRDSNYGYTF | TGCAGCGTGGACCGGGACTCGAACTATGGCTACACCTTC
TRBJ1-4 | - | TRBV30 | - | CAGDMATNEKLFF | TGTGCCGGGGACATGGCAACTAATGAAAAACTGTTTTTT
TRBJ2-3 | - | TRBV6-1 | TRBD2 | CASSESWGGTDTQYF | TGTGCCAGCAGTGAATCCTGGGGAGGGACAGATACGCAGTATTTT
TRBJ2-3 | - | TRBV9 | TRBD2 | CASSVVAGLAGVDTQYF | TGTGCCAGCAGCGTAGTCGCGGGACTAGCGGGAGTGGATACGCAGTATTTT
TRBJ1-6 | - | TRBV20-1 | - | CSASWGGHSPLHF | TGCAGTGCTAGTTGGGGGGGGCATTCACCCCTCCACTTT
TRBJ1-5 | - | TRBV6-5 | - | CASSYLWGQPQHF | TGTGCCAGCAGTTACTTGTGGGGCCAGCCCCAGCATTTT
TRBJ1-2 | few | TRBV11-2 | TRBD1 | CASSLLQGAVYGYTF | TGTGCCAGCAGCTTACTACAGGGGGCGGTCTATGGCTACACCTTC
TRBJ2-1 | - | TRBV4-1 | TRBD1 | CASSRIFRDRGSSYNEQFF | TGCGCCAGCAGCCGAATCTTCCGGGACAGGGGGAGCTCCTACAATGAGCAGTTCTTC
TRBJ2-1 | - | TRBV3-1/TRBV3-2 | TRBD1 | CASSQAGTDNEQFF | TGTGCCAGCAGCCAAGCCGGGACAGATAATGAGCAGTTCTTC
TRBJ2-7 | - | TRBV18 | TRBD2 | CASSPQAGDLGYEQYF | TGTGCCAGCTCACCACAAGCGGGAGATTTAGGTTACGAGCAGTACTTC
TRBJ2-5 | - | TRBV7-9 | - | CASSFAGGETQYF | TGTGCCAGCAGCTTTGCAGGGGGGGAGACCCAGTACTTC
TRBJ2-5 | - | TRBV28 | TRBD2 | CASSPTSGKDLEGETQYF | TGTGCCAGCAGTCCCACTAGCGGGAAGGATTTAGAGGGGGAGACCCAGTACTTC
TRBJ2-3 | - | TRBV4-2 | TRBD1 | CASSLGQAGTDTQYF | TGTGCCAGCAGCTTGGGACAGGCGGGCACAGATACGCAGTATTTT
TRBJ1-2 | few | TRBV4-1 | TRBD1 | CASSHRGDYGYTF | TGCGCCAGCAGTCACAGGGGAGACTATGGCTACACCTTC
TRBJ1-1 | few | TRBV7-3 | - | CASRNIGQTEAFF | TGTGCCAGCAGGAACATAGGACAGACTGAAGCTTTCTTT
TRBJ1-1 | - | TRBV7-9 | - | CASSGPGTVATEAFF | TGTGCCAGCAGCGGTCCCGGGACTGTGGCCACTGAAGCTTTCTTT
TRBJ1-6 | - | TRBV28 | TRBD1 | CATTGSGQQNSPLHF | TGTGCCACCACAGGGTCGGGACAGCAAAATTCACCCCTCCACTTT
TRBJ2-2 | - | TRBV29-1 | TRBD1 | CSVVGTGGAGGELFF | TGCAGCGTTGTCGGGACAGGGGGCGCCGGCGGGGAGCTGTTTTTT
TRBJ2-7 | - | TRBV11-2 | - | CASSLAPYEQYF | TGTGCCAGCAGCTTAGCTCCCTACGAGCAGTACTTC
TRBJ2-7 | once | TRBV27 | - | CASRQGGYEQYF | TGTGCCAGCAGACAGGGGGGGTACGAGCAGTACTTC
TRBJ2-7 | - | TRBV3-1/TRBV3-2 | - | CASSQEGQGSNEQYF | TGTGCCAGCAGCCAAGAAGGGCAGGGATCAAACGAGCAGTACTTC
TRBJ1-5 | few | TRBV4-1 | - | CASSQVPGVVPQHF | TGCGCCAGCAGCCAAGTTCCGGGGGTAGTACCCCAGCATTTT
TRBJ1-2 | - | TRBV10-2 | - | CASSESLDGAYGYTF | TGCGCCAGCAGTGAGTCGCTCGACGGAGCCTATGGCTACACCTTC
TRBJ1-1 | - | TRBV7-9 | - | CATQLPIYHRAAFF | TGTGCCACCCAGCTTCCCATATACCACAGGGCCGCTTTCTTT
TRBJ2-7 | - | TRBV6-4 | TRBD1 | CASSGPLWDSLYEQYF | TGTGCCAGCAGTGGACCTCTCTGGGACAGCCTCTACGAGCAGTACTTC
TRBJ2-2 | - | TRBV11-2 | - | CASSLSGDTGELFF | TGTGCCAGCAGCTTATCCGGGGACACCGGGGAGCTGTTTTTT
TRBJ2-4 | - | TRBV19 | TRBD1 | CASSQGALNIQYF | TGTGCCAGTAGTCAGGGGGCTTTAAACATTCAGTACTTC
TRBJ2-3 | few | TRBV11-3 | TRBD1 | CASSSRTGDTFTDTQYF | TGTGCCAGCAGCTCTCGGACAGGGGACACTTTCACAGATACGCAGTATTTT
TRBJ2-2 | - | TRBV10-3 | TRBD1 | CAISPGQGTGELFF | TGTGCCATCAGTCCGGGACAGGGTACCGGGGAGCTGTTTTTT
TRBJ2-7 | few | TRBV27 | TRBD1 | CASSFGTGVGEQYF | TGTGCCAGCAGTTTCGGGACAGGGGTTGGCGAGCAGTACTTC
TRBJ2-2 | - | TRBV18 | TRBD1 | CASSQGQANTGELFF | TGTGCCAGCTCCCAGGGACAGGCGAACACCGGGGAGCTGTTTTTT
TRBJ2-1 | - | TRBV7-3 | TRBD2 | CASSFGLAPYNEQFF | TGTGCCAGCAGCTTTGGACTAGCTCCGTACAATGAGCAGTTCTTC
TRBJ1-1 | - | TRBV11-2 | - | CASSAQVNTEAFF | TGTGCCAGCAGCGCTCAGGTGAACACTGAAGCTTTCTTT
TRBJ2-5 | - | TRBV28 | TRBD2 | CASSLVRLAGRQETQYF | TGTGCCAGCAGTTTGGTCCGACTAGCGGGACGACAAGAGACCCAGTACTTC
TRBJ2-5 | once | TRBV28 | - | CASSLTRRVGETQYF | TGTGCCAGCAGTTTAACGAGGCGGGTTGGGGAGACCCAGTACTTC
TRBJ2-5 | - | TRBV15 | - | CATEEGAGEETQYF | TGTGCCACCGAGGAGGGGGCAGGGGAAGAGACCCAGTACTTC
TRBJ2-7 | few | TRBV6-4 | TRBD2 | CASSETSGSHEQYF | TGTGCCAGCAGTGAGACTAGCGGGAGCCACGAGCAGTACTTC
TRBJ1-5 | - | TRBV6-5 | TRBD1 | CASSRGQGGQPQHF | TGTGCCAGCAGTAGGGGACAGGGTGGTCAGCCCCAGCATTTT
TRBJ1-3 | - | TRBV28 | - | CASSLNFAAISGNTIYF | TGTGCCAGCAGTTTAAATTTTGCGGCGATCTCTGGAAACACCATATATTTT
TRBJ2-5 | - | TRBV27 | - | CASSRTVNQETQYF | TGTGCCAGCAGTCGGACAGTCAACCAAGAGACCCAGTACTTC
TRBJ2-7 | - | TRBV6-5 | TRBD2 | CASRRGAGEGEQYF | TGTGCCAGCAGAAGAGGAGCGGGAGAAGGTGAGCAGTACTTC
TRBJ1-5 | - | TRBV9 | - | CASSVGPLSDQPQHF | TGTGCCAGCAGCGTAGGACCCCTTAGCGATCAGCCCCAGCATTTT
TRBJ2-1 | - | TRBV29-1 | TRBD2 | CSHRGGSGSYNEQFF | TGCAGCCACCGGGGGGGTTCGGGCTCCTACAATGAGCAGTTCTTC
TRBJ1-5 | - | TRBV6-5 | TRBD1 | CASSLQGSNQPQHF | TGTGCCAGCAGTTTACAGGGGAGCAATCAGCCCCAGCATTTT
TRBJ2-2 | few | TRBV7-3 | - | CASSLIRSGELFF | TGTGCCAGCAGCTTAATTCGGTCTGGGGAGCTGTTTTTT
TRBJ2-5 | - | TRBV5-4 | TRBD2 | CASRKGGPFIWVETQYF | TGTGCCAGCAGGAAGGGAGGGCCCTTTATTTGGGTGGAGACCCAGTACTTC
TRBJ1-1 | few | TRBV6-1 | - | CASSEPAGLAFF | TGTGCCAGCAGTGAACCCGCAGGGCTTGCTTTCTTT
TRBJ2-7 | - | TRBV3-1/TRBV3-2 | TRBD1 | CASSPSADRGDKQYF | TGTGCCAGCAGCCCCAGCGCCGACAGGGGGGACAAGCAGTACTTC
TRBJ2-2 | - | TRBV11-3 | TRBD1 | CASSLDHRGNTGELFF | TGTGCCAGCAGCTTAGATCACAGGGGGAACACCGGGGAGCTGTTTTTT
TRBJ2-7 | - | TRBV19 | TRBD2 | CASSIEFGTSGFHEQYF | TGTGCCAGTAGTATAGAGTTTGGAACTAGCGGGTTTCACGAGCAGTACTTC
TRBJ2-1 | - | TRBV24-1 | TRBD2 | CATSDPSGRAYNEQFF | TGTGCCACCAGTGATCCTAGCGGGAGGGCCTACAATGAGCAGTTCTTC
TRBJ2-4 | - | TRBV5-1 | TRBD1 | CASSLGQGVNIQYF | TGCGCCAGCAGCCTAGGACAGGGGGTGAACATTCAGTACTTC
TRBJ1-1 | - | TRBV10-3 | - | CASSGGVMGNTEAFF | TGTGCCTCCAGTGGGGGGGTTATGGGGAACACTGAAGCTTTCTTT
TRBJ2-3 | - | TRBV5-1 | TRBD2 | CASSPGLAVSTDTQYF | TGCGCCAGCAGCCCCGGACTAGCGGTTAGCACAGATACGCAGTATTTT
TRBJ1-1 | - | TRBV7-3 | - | CASSLSAGNTEAFF | TGTGCCAGCAGCTTATCGGCGGGAAACACTGAAGCTTTCTTT
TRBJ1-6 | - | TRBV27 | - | CASSSDSYSPLHF | TGTGCCAGCAGTTCGGACAGTTATTCACCCCTCCACTTT
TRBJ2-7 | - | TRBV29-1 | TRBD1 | CSINRQGAYEQYF | TGCAGCATAAACCGACAGGGGGCCTACGAGCAGTACTTC
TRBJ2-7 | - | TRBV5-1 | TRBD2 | CASSQGAGDKYEQYF | TGCGCCAGCAGCCAGGGAGCGGGAGACAAGTACGAGCAGTACTTC
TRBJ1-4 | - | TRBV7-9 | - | CASSLLLESWFYEKLFF | TGTGCCAGCAGCTTACTTCTGGAGTCCTGGTTTTATGAAAAACTGTTTTTT